This TCR beta chain comes out of a study of spatial heterogeneity in lung cancer. TCR cDNA molecules each had a unique molecular identifier. Using its own MiXCR run on the 5' RACE reads, TCRdb lists one record per CDR3 protein. The sample contains tens of thousands of distinct CDR3 sequences, less than 10% of which appear only once. The germline gives CDR1 MNHEY, CDR2 SVGAGI. V lost 2 bases and J 0 bases, leaving 20 bases between the germline ends. CDR3 length: 20 amino acids. As for time point: sample taken at primary tumor resection. Unsorted samples of tumor, nontumor lung or frozen PBMC had their whole RNA sequenced.

This material consisted of PBMCs, taken at surgery. The rearrangement joins TRBV6-5 to TRBJ1-6; D possibly corresponds to TRBD1 (5 bases). This sequence was found in a female donor with early-stage non-small cell lung cancer. The DNA of the CDR3 is TGTGCCAGCAGTTACGCCCCGGGGGAGGGCATTAGCTCCTATAATTCACCCCTCCACTTT. Encoded protein: CASSYAPGEGISSYNSPLHF.